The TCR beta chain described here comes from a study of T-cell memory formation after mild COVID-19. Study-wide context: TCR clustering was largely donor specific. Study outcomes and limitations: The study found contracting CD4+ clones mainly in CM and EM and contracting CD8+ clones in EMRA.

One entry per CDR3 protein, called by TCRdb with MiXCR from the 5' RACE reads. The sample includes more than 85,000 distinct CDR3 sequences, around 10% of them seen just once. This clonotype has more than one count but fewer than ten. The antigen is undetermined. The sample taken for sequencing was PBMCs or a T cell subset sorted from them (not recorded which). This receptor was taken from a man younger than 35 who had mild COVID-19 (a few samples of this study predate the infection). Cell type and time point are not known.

CDR3 DNA: TGTGCCAGCAGCCGTGGGGGAGAGACCCAGTACTTC. As protein: CASSRGGETQYF. The V gene is TRBV3-1, the J gene TRBJ2-5; D may be TRBD1 or TRBD2 (5 bases each). Germline CDR1 LGHDT, CDR2 YNNKEL (reference sequence). V was cut by 4 bases and J by 4 bases, with 7 bases left in between. CDR3 length: 12 residues.